This TCR beta chain emerged from a study of glioma-infiltrating T cells. Study outcomes and limitations: Above-expected tissue-blood divergence occurred in all gliomas, most in low-grade ones. Only very few CDR3 sequences appeared in both tissue and blood.

This clonotype was seen only once. Its antigen is not identified. One end of the junction varies from germline; a read error may be responsible. The CDR3 is made up of 15 amino acids. Germline assignment: CDR1 MNHEY and CDR2 SVGAGI. TCR alpha and beta CDR3 regions were amplified from RNA using iRepertoire nested multiplex PCR. One entry per CDR3 protein results from TCRdb running MiXCR on the multiplex PCR reads. The sample gives around 170,000 distinct CDR3 sequences, roughly 45% of which show up once; roughly 5.2% is in the top ten. The TCR sequence derives from a human donor with low-grade glioma or glioblastoma, undergoing nonglioma brain surgery, or in good health (not recorded which). The material sequenced was glioma tissue, nonneoplastic brain tissue, or PBMCs (not recorded which). The chain uses TRBV6-5 and TRBJ1-5; D gene unclear. The CDR3 loop is CASSPSVGCKQPQHF. The CDR3 DNA sequence: TGTGCCAGCAGCCCCTCTGTGGGGTGCAAACAGCCCCAGCATTTT.